This T cell receptor beta chain was obtained from a study of T cell clonotyping in hematopoietic cell transplantation. The wider study: Cytoreduction preceded collection of pretransplant recipient samples. Overall study results and limits: No sorting was done, leaving CD4 and CD8 contributions mixed. Few recipient clonotypes overlapped donors; over 95% were de novo at given depth. Broader posttransplant TCR repertoire diversity was predicted by graft donor and pretransplant recipient Inverse Simpson Index values.

This clone is a singleton in its sample. The antigen is unknown. Time point in this sample: recipient sample about 28 days before transplant, after cytoreduction. The method was immunoSEQ multiplex PCR; TCRdb's version includes in-frame clones alone and lacks a portion of them. The sample lists about 29,000 clones; roughly 80% were seen once. The CDR3 runs 15 residues. V lost 5 bases, J lost 3 bases, and 14 bases lay in between. CDR1 and CDR2 (germline): SGHRS, YFSETQ. This sample comprised peripheral blood mononuclear cells, obtained before stem cell transplant. This rearrangement joins TRBV5-1 to TRBJ1-4; possible D gene TRBD1, 5 bases. The sequence derives from a woman in her 30s with chronic myeloid leukemia. Some clones in this sample may be carry-over from other donors' samples. CDR3 sequence: CASRLEGLANEKLFF. The CDR3 DNA reads TGCGCCAGCAGACTGGAGGGGTTGGCTAATGAAAAACTGTTTTTT.